The 9 T cell receptor beta chains reported below all come from one sample, sequenced in a study of spatial heterogeneity in lung cancer. TCRdb processed the 5' RACE reads anew with MiXCR; each CDR3 protein has one entry. The sample contains about 70,000 distinct CDR3 sequences, about 9.5% of which appear only once. Time point in this sample: blood at routine non-recurrence follow-up after resection. The sample was PBMCs, taken at follow-up. The receptor source for this set is a female donor with early-stage non-small cell lung cancer.

This clonotype came up many times. This rearrangement joins TRBV27 to TRBJ1-5; no reliable D call. Germline-derived CDR1 and CDR2 are MNHEY and SMNVEV (reference sequence). The CDR3 covers 14 residues. Between the trimmed V and J ends, which lost 0 bases and 7 bases, there was a span of 10 bases. The CDR3 coding sequence is TGTGCCAGCAGTTTATCCCGGGAAGGGCAGCCCCAGCATTTT. Amino acids: CASSLSREGQPQHF.

The chain has TRBV5-1 and TRBJ2-3, with TRBD1 matching 7 bases. Looked up from germline, CDR1 is SGHRS and CDR2 is YFSETQ. This CDR3 contains 14 residues. After removal of 1 base from V and 5 bases from J, the junction contained 4 bases not matched to a gene. The CDR3 loop is CASSLNRGLDTQYF. The CDR3 DNA is TGCGCCAGCAGCTTGAACAGGGGCCTAGATACGCAGTATTTT. Complete variable domain (other parts from reference TRBV5-1 and TRBJ2-3): KAGVTQTPRYLIKTRGQQVTLSCSPISGHRSVSWYQQTPGQGLQFLFEYFSETQRNKGNFPGRFSGRQFSNSRSEMNVSTLELGDSALYLCASSLNRGLDTQYFGPGTRLTVL.

This rearrangement joins TRBV29-1 to TRBJ2-6; 9 positions match TRBD1. CDR1 SQVTM and CDR2 ANQGSEA come from the germline V gene. The length of the CDR3 is 13 residues. J lost 7 bases, V lost 3 bases, and 1 base had no gene match. The CDR3 nucleotides are TGCAGCGTTGAGGGACAGGGAGCCAACGTCCTGACTTTC. This codes for CSVEGQGANVLTF.

Many counts were recorded for this clonotype. The V call is TRBV7-9, the J call TRBJ2-4, with a tentative D call TRBD2 (5 bases). CDR1 is SEHNR and CDR2 is FQNEAQ in the germline V gene (reference sequence). The CDR3 is made up of 14 amino acids. V was trimmed by 1 base and J by 7 bases, leaving 11 bases between them. The DNA of the CDR3 is TGTGCCAGCAGCTTAGTGGGAGCGACGAACATTCAGTACTTC. Translating gives CASSLVGATNIQYF. Full variable domain (missing parts from reference TRBV7-9 and TRBJ2-4): DTGVSQNPRHKITKRGQNVTFRCDPISEHNRLYWYRQTLGQGPEFLTYFQNEAQLEKSRLLSDRFSAERPKGSFSTLEIQRTEQGDSAMYLCASSLVGATNIQYFGAGTRLSVL.

This clonotype was observed at least ten times. This chain uses TRBV20-1 with TRBJ2-7; D is uncertain. V lost 1 base, J lost 2 bases, and 15 bases lay in between. The germline CDR1 and CDR2 sequences are DFQATT and SNEGSKA (reference sequence). CDR3 size: 15 residues. The CDR3 DNA reads TGCAGTGCTAGAGGCCTCTGGCCGGAGACCTACGAGCAGTACTTC. It yields the protein CSARGLWPETYEQYF.

This clonotype was seen a few times. CDR3 loop: CASSLAGTSDRFYNEQFF. The CDR3 region has the DNA TGTGCCAGCAGCTTGGCAGGGACTAGCGATCGTTTCTACAATGAGCAGTTCTTC. The chain combines TRBV7-9 with TRBJ2-1, with 10 positions matching TRBD2. The V gene end was trimmed by 3 bases and the J gene end by 3 bases; junction bases not matched to a gene: 11. This CDR3 region has 18 residues. CDR1 is SEHNR, CDR2 FQNEAQ, per germline (reference sequence).

V is TRBV5-1 and J is TRBJ2-3, with 11 bases identical to TRBD2. V lost 5 bases, J lost 2 bases, and 7 bases stayed unmatched. The CDR3 spans 16 residues. CDR1 and CDR2 (germline): SGHRS, YFSETQ. The CDR3 region is CASSTGTSGTTDTQYF. The CDR3 coding sequence is TGCGCCAGCAGTACCGGGACTAGCGGTACCACAGATACGCAGTATTTT.

CDR3 sequence (DNA): TGTGCCAGCAGAAGGCAGGGAGAAAAACTGTTTTTT. Encoded protein: CASRRQGEKLFF. This chain links TRBV12-3 or TRBV12-4 with TRBJ1-4; D might be TRBD1 (5 bases). CDR3 length: 12 residues. Trimming shortened V by 6 bases and J by 8 bases, and 10 bases separated the two germline ends.

Ten or more counts support this clonotype. The V call is TRBV5-1, the J call TRBJ1-4; D is unclear. The CDR3 sequence is 14 residues long. Between the trimmed V and J ends, which lost 6 bases and 0 bases, there was a span of 9 bases. Germline V gives CDR1 SGHRS, CDR2 YFSETQ. In DNA, the CDR3 is TGCGCCAGCAAGTCTAGGGCAACTAATGAAAAACTGTTTTTT. This sequence encodes CASKSRATNEKLFF.